Listed below are T cell receptor beta chains from one sample, sequenced in a study of HIV-infected patients and healthy controls. A single record per CDR3 protein comes from TCRdb applying MiXCR to the 5' RACE reads. The table lists roughly 68,000 distinct CDR3 sequences, around 21% of them singletons. What was sequenced was CD4+ T cells from blood. Receptors were obtained from a human donor in good health. CDR3s include the opening cysteine and the closing phenylalanine or tryptophan. A D gene is named only where the DNA matches it firmly. Clone sizes are given selectively: once, few, many, or a class where the clone is expanded.

V	D	size	J	CDR3	DNA
TRBV12-3/TRBV12-4	NA	few	TRBJ1-6	CASSWRASSYNSPLHF	TGTGCCAGCAGTTGGAGGGCTAGCTCCTATAATTCACCCCTCCACTTT
TRBV12-3/TRBV12-4	NA	many	TRBJ1-1	CASSLEGKWDGRTGRWTEAFF	TGTGCCAGCAGTTTAGAAGGCAAATGGGATGGGCGTACAGGGCGATGGACTGAAGCTTTCTTT
TRBV9	TRBD2	few	TRBJ2-3	CASSKGLAGSPEYF	TGTGCCAGCAGCAAGGGACTAGCGGGCTCGCCGGAGTATTTT
TRBV12-3/TRBV12-4	NA	few	TRBJ2-2	CASSFDRSPNTGELFF	TGTGCCAGCAGTTTCGACAGGTCTCCGAACACCGGGGAGCTGTTTTTT
TRBV11-2	NA	few	TRBJ1-1	CASSLGGTNTEAFF	TGTGCCAGCAGCTTAGGGGGGACGAACACTGAAGCTTTCTTT
TRBV25-1	TRBD1	few	TRBJ1-5	CASSDSRTGALQPQHF	TGTGCCAGCAGTGATTCGAGGACAGGGGCGCTTCAGCCCCAGCATTTT
TRBV7-2	TRBD1	many	TRBJ1-1	CASSLAGGLTEAFF	TGTGCCAGCAGCTTGGCAGGGGGCCTGACTGAAGCTTTCTTT
TRBV20-1	TRBD1	NA	TRBJ2-2	CSAPGQGRSGELFF	TGCAGTGCTCCCGGACAGGGTCGGAGCGGGGAGCTGTTTTTT
TRBV27	NA	NA	TRBJ1-6	CASSTAQGSPLHF	TGTGCCAGCAGTACAGCACAGGGTTCACCCCTCCACTTT
TRBV12-3/TRBV12-4	NA	few	TRBJ1-1	CASSQLGAEAFF	TGTGCCAGCAGCCAACTAGGTGCTGAAGCTTTCTTT
TRBV5-1	NA	many	TRBJ2-7	CASSLDKGGQYF	TGCGCCAGCAGCTTGGATAAAGGCGGGCAGTACTTC
TRBV4-1	NA	few	TRBJ1-6	CASSQGAVAYSYNSPLHF	TGCGCCAGCAGCCAAGGGGCCGTCGCTTATTCCTATAATTCACCCCTCCACTTT
TRBV7-9	NA	NA	TRBJ1-4	CASSFGGLGGHEKLFF	TGTGCCAGCAGTTTCGGGGGCCTAGGGGGACATGAAAAACTGTTTTTT
TRBV11-2	TRBD1	NA	TRBJ2-7	CASSDGQGRYEQYF	TGTGCCAGCAGCGACGGACAGGGGAGGTACGAGCAGTACTTC
TRBV7-8	NA	many	TRBJ1-2	CASSSRRQENYGYTF	TGTGCCAGCAGCTCCCGGCGGCAGGAGAACTATGGCTACACCTTC
TRBV30	TRBD1	NA	TRBJ1-2	CAWSVPGTGRRNGYTF	TGTGCCTGGAGTGTACCAGGGACAGGGAGGAGGAATGGCTACACCTTC
TRBV6-5	TRBD2	NA	TRBJ2-1	CASSPFDSGGSYNEQFF	TGTGCCAGCAGCCCATTCGATAGCGGGGGATCCTACAATGAGCAGTTCTTC
TRBV20-1	TRBD2	once	TRBJ2-1	CSARAPSGRAYNEQFF	TGCAGTGCTAGAGCCCCAAGCGGGAGGGCCTACAATGAGCAGTTCTTC
TRBV11-2	NA	many	TRBJ1-2	CASSLSNRDGSHGYTF	TGTGCCAGCAGCTTATCGAACCGGGACGGTTCACATGGCTACACCTTC
TRBV4-2	NA	many	TRBJ2-3	CASSQDQTGGTDTQYF	TGTGCCAGCAGCCAAGATCAAACGGGGGGCACAGATACGCAGTATTTT
TRBV6-1	NA	few	TRBJ1-4	CASRKMGLNEKLFF	TGTGCCAGCAGAAAAATGGGCCTTAATGAAAAACTGTTTTTT